This is a list of T cell receptor beta chains from one sample in a study of OX40 agonist ivuxolimab in advanced cancers. The repertoire was sequenced with immunoSEQ multiplex PCR; TCRdb's copy has only in-frame clones and lacks some. The sample records fewer than 85,000 clones, 84% being singletons. Sequences were derived from CD4+ or CD8+ T cells sorted from blood, sampled in a trial of the OX40 agonist ivuxolimab. Source of these receptors: an adult with an advanced solid tumor such as melanoma, head and neck, liver or kidney cancer. CDR3s include the opening cysteine and the closing phenylalanine or tryptophan. Fields, in order: CDR3 DNA, CDR3 protein, D gene, clone size, J gene, V gene. A D gene is named only where the DNA matches it firmly. Clone size appears in some rows only: once, few, many, or a class for an expanded clone.

TGTGCCTGGAGTGTACGAGGCAGGGGGCGGACTAATGAAAAACTGTTTTTT | CAWSVRGRGRTNEKLFF | TRBD1 | few | TRBJ1-4 | TRBV30
TGTGCCAGCAGTTCGGACAGGTTCCGAGAGACCCAGTACTTC | CASSSDRFRETQYF | TRBD1 | few | TRBJ2-5 | TRBV27
TGCGCCAGCAGCTTGTCTGCTGACTATGGCTACACCTTC | CASSLSADYGYTF | . | . | TRBJ1-2 | TRBV5-1
TGTGCCAGCAGCTTTCTAGCGGGATATGAGAATGAGCAGTTCTTC | CASSFLAGYENEQFF | TRBD2 | . | TRBJ2-1 | TRBV2
TGTGCCAGCAGCCCCTATCGGGGAGGGCGGGGCACCGGGGAGCTGTTTTTT | CASSPYRGGRGTGELFF | TRBD2 | . | TRBJ2-2 | TRBV7-2
TGTGCCAGCAGCTACCATAAACAAAAGGGGACTGAAGCTTTCTTT | CASSYHKQKGTEAFF | . | . | TRBJ1-1 | TRBV7-2
TGTGCCAGCAGCCCAACACAGGGGACTGAGCAGTTCTTC | CASSPTQGTEQFF | TRBD1 | . | TRBJ2-1 | TRBV7-3
TGTGCCAGCAGCTTCAGGGCCGACAATGAGCAGTTCTTC | CASSFRADNEQFF | . | . | TRBJ2-1 | TRBV11-2
TGTGCCAGCAGAGCCGGAGGAGGTGGGCAGTATTTT | CASRAGGGGQYF | . | . | TRBJ2-3 | TRBV11-1
. | CAWVAGGTWFF | . | . | TRBJ2-1 | TRBV30
TGCGCCAGCAGCTTAGGGGACGAAAGATCCTACGAGCAGTACTTC | CASSLGDERSYEQYF | . | . | TRBJ2-7 | TRBV5-1
TGTGCCAGCACGTTGGTAGAGATGAACACTGAAGCTTTCTTT | CASTLVEMNTEAFF | . | . | TRBJ1-1 | TRBV2
TGCGCCAGCAGCCCGAGGGGACTAGCGGGACAAGAGACCCAGTACTTC | CASSPRGLAGQETQYF | TRBD2 | . | TRBJ2-5 | TRBV4-3
TGTGCCAGCAGCTTGGGGGGCCCGAGCTCTGGGGCCAACGTCCTGACTTTC | CASSLGGPSSGANVLTF | . | . | TRBJ2-6 | TRBV5-4
TGTGCCAGTAGTATCGGGCAGGGCATTGGGACTGAAGCTTTCTTT | CASSIGQGIGTEAFF | . | . | TRBJ1-1 | TRBV19
TGTGCCAGCAGCTTAGACCGACTAGCGGAAGGGACCCAGTACTTC | CASSLDRLAEGTQYF | TRBD2 | few | TRBJ2-5 | TRBV7-9
TGCAGCTTACGGTTTCAAGAGACCCAGTACTTC | CSLRFQETQYF | . | . | TRBJ2-5 | TRBV29-1
TGTGCTAGCAGCCCGCAACCGGGGGCGCTTGAGACCCAGTACTTC | CASSPQPGALETQYF | . | . | TRBJ2-5 | TRBV7-7
TGTGCCAGCAGCATCGGGACTAGCGGGAGGAATGAGCAGTTCTTC | CASSIGTSGRNEQFF | TRBD2 | . | TRBJ2-1 | TRBV9
TGTGCCAGCAGCTTAGCGTTAATTACCCGGCGGGAGCTGTTTTTT | CASSLALITRRELFF | . | . | TRBJ2-2 | TRBV7-2
TGCGCCAGCAGCCAAGTTCAGGGGGGTCAAAACATTCAGTACTTC | CASSQVQGGQNIQYF | . | . | TRBJ2-4 | TRBV4-3
TGTGCCAGCAGCTCGTCAGGGGCTGAAAAACTGTTTTTT | CASSSSGAEKLFF | . | . | TRBJ1-4 | TRBV7-9
TGTGCCAGCAGTGGACAGACCTACGAGCAGTACTTC | CASSGQTYEQYF | . | . | TRBJ2-7 | TRBV25-1
TGTGCCAGCAGTGAAGAGAGGGCTGGTACTGAAGCTTTCTTT | CASSEERAGTEAFF | . | once | TRBJ1-1 | TRBV2
TGTGCCAGCAGCTTAAGGGACGTCCCCCATGAGCAGTTCTTC | CASSLRDVPHEQFF | . | . | TRBJ2-1 | TRBV7-3
TGCGCCAGCAGCTACCGATCCGGGACAGATTACAATGAGCAGTTCTTC | CASSYRSGTDYNEQFF | TRBD1 | . | TRBJ2-1 | TRBV5-1
TGTGCCAGCAGCTTAAACAGGGGTTCGACAGATACGCAGTATTTT | CASSLNRGSTDTQYF | TRBD1 | . | TRBJ2-3 | TRBV7-9
TGCGCCAGCAGCCAAGTTTACGGGACAGGGGGCTCTGGGGCCAACGTCCTGACTTTC | CASSQVYGTGGSGANVLTF | TRBD1 | . | TRBJ2-6 | TRBV4-1
TGTGCCTGGAGTGTACAGGGAATTACACCCCTCCACTTT | CAWSVQGITPLHF | . | . | TRBJ1-6 | TRBV30
TGTGCCACCAGCAGAGATCAAGGGACAGGCCGAAAGTCCTACGAGCAGTACTTC | CATSRDQGTGRKSYEQYF | TRBD1 | . | TRBJ2-7 | TRBV15
TGCGCCAGCAGCCTGGACGGTTATGAGCAGTTCTTC | CASSLDGYEQFF | . | . | TRBJ2-1 | TRBV5-1
TGTGCCAGCAGCTGGGACGGAAACACTGAAGCTTTCTTT | CASSWDGNTEAFF | . | many | TRBJ1-1 | TRBV7-8
TGTGCCTGGAGTAGCGGGAGGGCCTTTTTCGGGGAGCTGTTTTTT | CAWSSGRAFFGELFF | TRBD2 | . | TRBJ2-2 | TRBV30
TGTGCCAGCAGTTTTGGGGTCTTTGCTGGCTACACCTTC | CASSFGVFAGYTF | . | few | TRBJ1-2 | TRBV28
TGTGCCAGCAGCCCTGGACAGGGGTATGGCTACACCTTC | CASSPGQGYGYTF | TRBD1 | . | TRBJ1-2 | TRBV7-3
TGTGCCAGCAGCTTGGGTATTAGCGGCTCCTACAATGAGCAGTTCTTC | CASSLGISGSYNEQFF | . | . | TRBJ2-1 | TRBV5-4
TGTGCCAGCAGCTTAATGGGTCAGGGAGAGCAGTTCTTC | CASSLMGQGEQFF | . | . | TRBJ2-1 | TRBV7-3
TGCAGTGCAAAAGGGGTCGAGCAGTACTTC | CSAKGVEQYF | . | . | TRBJ2-7 | TRBV20-1
TGTGCCTGGAGTCGGGGTGGGGGAAACACCATATATTTT | CAWSRGGGNTIYF | . | once | TRBJ1-3 | TRBV30
TGTGCCAGCAGCTACCCTAGCGGGCTAACAGATACGCAGTATTTT | CASSYPSGLTDTQYF | TRBD2 | . | TRBJ2-3 | TRBV5-4
TGTGCCAGCAGCTTAGTCGCTCGGCCTAGCACAGATACGCAGTATTTT | CASSLVARPSTDTQYF | . | . | TRBJ2-3 | TRBV7-2